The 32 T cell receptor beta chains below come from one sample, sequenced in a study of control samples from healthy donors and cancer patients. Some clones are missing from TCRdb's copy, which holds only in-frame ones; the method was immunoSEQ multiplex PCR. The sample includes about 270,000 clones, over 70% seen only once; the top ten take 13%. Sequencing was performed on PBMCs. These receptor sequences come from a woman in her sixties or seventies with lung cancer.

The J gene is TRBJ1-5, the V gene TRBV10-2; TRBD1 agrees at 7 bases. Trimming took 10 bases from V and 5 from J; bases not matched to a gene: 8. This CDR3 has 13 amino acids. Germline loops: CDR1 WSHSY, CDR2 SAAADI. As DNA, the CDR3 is TGCGCCATAAGCAGGGGGGAGGATCAGCCCCAGCATTTT. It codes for CAISRGEDQPQHF.

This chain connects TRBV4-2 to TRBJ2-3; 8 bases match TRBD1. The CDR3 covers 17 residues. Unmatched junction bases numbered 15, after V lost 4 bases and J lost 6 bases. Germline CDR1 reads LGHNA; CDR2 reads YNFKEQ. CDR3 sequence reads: CASSPQGQGAAYDTQYF. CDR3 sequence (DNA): TGTGCCAGCAGCCCCCAAGGGCAGGGGGCTGCGTATGATACGCAGTATTTT.

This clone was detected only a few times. CDR3 DNA: TGTGCCAGCAGAGGACAAATAGAGACCCAGTACTTC. It encodes CASRGQIETQYF. The chain has TRBV2 and TRBJ2-5, with D maybe TRBD1 (5 bases). The CDR3 covers 12 residues. The V gene lost 6 bases and the J gene lost 4 bases, with 9 bases spanning the gap. Germline V gives CDR1 SNHLY, CDR2 FYNNEI. Full variable domain (remainder filled in from reference TRBV2 and TRBJ2-5): EPEVTQTPSHQVTQMGQEVILRCVPISNHLYFYWYRQILGQKVEFLVSFYNNEISEKSEIFDDQFSVERPDGSNFTLKIRSTKLEDSAMYFCASRGQIETQYFGPGTRLLVL.

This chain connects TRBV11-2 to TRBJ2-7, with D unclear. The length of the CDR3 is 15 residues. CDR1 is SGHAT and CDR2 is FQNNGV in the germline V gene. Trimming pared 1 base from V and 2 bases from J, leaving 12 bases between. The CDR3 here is CASSLALVRTYEQYF. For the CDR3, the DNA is TGTGCCAGCAGCTTAGCCCTTGTCCGCACCTACGAGCAGTACTTC.

CDR3 sequence (DNA): TGTGCCAGCAGCTTAGTAGGCAGTGGAGCTTTCTTT. Translation: CASSLVGSGAFF. The chain couples TRBV11-2 to TRBJ1-1; no firm D call. Germline values: CDR1 SGHAT, CDR2 FQNNGV. V dropped 1 base and J dropped 10 bases, with 10 bases sitting between them. The CDR3 runs 12 residues.

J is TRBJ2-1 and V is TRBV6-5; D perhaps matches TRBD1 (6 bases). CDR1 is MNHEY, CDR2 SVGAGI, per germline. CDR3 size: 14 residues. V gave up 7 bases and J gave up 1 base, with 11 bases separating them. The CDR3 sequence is CASMMTGSYNEQFF. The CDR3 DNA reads TGTGCCAGCATGATGACAGGTTCCTACAATGAGCAGTTCTTC.

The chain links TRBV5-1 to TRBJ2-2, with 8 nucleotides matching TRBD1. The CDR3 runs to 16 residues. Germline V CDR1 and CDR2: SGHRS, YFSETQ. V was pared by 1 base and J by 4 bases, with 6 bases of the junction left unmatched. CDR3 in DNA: TGCGCCAGCAGCTTGACTGGACAGGGTGGCACCGGGGAGCTGTTTTTT. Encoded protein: CASSLTGQGGTGELFF.

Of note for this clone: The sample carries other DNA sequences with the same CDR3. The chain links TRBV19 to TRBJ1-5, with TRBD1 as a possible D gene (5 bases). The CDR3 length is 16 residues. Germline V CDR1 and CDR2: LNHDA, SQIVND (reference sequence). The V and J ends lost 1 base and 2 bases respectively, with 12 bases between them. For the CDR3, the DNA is TGTGCCAGTAGTATAGTAGCCAGGGTAGGCAATCAGCCCCAGCATTTT. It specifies CASSIVARVGNQPQHF. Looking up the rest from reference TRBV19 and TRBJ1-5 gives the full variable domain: DGGITQSPKYLFRKEGQNVTLSCEQNLNHDAMYWYRQDPGQGLRLIYYSQIVNDFQKGDIAEGYSVSREKKESFPLTVTSAQKNPTAFYLCASSIVARVGNQPQHFGDGTRLSIL.

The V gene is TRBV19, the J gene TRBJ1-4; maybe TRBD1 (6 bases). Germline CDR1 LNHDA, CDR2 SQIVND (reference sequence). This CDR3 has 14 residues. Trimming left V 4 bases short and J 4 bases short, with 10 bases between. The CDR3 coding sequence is TGTGCCAGTAGTACCCGACAGGATAATGAAAAACTGTTTTTT. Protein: CASSTRQDNEKLFF.

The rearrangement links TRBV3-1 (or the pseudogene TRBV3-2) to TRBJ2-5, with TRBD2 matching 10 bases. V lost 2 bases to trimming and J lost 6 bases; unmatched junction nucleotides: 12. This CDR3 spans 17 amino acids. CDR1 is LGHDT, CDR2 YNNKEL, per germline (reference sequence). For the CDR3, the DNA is TGTGCCAGCAGCCAACGGGCTAGCGGGAGAGGATGGAAGACCCAGTACTTC. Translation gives CASSQRASGRGWKTQYF.

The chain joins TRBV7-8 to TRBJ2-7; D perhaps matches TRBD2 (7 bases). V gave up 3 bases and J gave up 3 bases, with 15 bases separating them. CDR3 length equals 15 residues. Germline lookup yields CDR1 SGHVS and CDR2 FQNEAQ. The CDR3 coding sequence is TGTGCCAGCAGCTTCGCGGGGGCGGTTTTCTACGAGCAGTACTTC. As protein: CASSFAGAVFYEQYF.

For the CDR3, the DNA is TGTGCCAGCAGTTTCCGGGACAGGGCCGGCTACACCTTC. It specifies CASSFRDRAGYTF. V gene TRBV6-5 combines with J gene TRBJ1-2; 9 positions match TRBD1. CDR3 size: 13 residues. The germline V gene has CDR1 MNHEY and CDR2 SVGAGI. Losses at the gene ends were 4 bases for V and 8 bases for J; bases not matched to a gene: 5.

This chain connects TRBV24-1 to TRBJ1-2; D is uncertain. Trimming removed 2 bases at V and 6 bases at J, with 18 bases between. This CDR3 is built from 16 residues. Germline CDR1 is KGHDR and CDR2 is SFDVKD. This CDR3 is CATSDSLTYFADGYTF. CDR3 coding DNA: TGTGCCACCAGTGATTCCCTAACCTATTTCGCGGATGGCTACACCTTC.

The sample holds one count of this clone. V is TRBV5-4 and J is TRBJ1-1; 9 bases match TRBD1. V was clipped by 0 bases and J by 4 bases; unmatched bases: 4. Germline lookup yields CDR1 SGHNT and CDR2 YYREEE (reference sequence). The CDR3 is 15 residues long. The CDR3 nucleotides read TGTGCCAGCAGCTTGGATGGACAGGGGACCACTGAAGCTTTCTTT. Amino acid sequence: CASSLDGQGTTEAFF.

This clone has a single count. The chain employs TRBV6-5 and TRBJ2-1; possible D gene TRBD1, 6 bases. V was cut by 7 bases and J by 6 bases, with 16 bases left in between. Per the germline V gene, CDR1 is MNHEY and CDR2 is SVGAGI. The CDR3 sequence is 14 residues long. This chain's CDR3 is CASIKWGRVNEQFF. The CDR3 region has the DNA TGTGCCAGCATCAAGTGGGGGCGGGTCAATGAGCAGTTCTTC.

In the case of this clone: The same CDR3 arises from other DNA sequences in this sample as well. CDR3 amino acids: CASSQDAVRGSEAFF. The DNA of the CDR3 is TGTGCCAGCAGCCAGGATGCAGTGCGGGGCTCTGAAGCTTTCTTT. The chain employs TRBV4-2 and TRBJ1-1, with D tentatively TRBD1 (5 bases). The CDR3 length is 15 residues. Germline CDR1 and CDR2: LGHNA and YNFKEQ. Trimming left V 3 bases short and J 6 bases short, with 17 bases between.

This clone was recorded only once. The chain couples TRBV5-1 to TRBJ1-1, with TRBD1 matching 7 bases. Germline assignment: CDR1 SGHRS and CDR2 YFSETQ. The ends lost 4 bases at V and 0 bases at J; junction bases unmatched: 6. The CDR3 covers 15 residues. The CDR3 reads CASSAGQSMNTEAFF. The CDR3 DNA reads TGCGCCAGCAGCGCGGGACAGTCGATGAACACTGAAGCTTTCTTT.

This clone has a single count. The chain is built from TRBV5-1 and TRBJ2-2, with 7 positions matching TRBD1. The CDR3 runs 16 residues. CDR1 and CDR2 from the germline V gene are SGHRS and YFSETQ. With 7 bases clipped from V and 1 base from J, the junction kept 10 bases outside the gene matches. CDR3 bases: TGCGCCAGCTGCGTGGCCGGGACAGAGAACACCGGGGAGCTGTTTTTT. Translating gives CASCVAGTENTGELFF.

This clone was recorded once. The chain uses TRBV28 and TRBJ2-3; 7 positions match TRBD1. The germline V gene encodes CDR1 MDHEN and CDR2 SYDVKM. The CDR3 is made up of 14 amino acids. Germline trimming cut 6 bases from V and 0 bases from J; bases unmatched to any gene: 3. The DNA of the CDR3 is TGTGCCAGCAGCCCAGGGGGAAGCACAGATACGCAGTATTTT. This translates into CASSPGGSTDTQYF.

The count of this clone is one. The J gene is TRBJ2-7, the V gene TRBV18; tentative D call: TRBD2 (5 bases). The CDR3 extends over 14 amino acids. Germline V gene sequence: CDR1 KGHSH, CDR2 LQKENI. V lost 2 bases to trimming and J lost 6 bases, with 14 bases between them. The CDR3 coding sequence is TGTGCCAGCTCACCAGGAACGGGGTCACGCGAGCAGTACTTC. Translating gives CASSPGTGSREQYF. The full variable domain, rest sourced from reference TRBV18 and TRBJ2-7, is NAGVMQNPRHLVRRRGQEARLRCSPMKGHSHVYWYRQLPEEGLKFMVYLQKENIIDESGMPKERFSAEFPKEGPSILRIQQVVRGDSAAYFCASSPGTGSREQYFGPGTRLTVT.

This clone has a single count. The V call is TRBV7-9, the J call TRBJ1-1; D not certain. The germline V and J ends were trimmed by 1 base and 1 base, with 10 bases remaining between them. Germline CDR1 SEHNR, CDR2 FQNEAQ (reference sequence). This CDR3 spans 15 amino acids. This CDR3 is CASSLVMGKNTEAFF. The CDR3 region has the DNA TGTGCCAGCAGCTTAGTAATGGGGAAGAACACTGAAGCTTTCTTT.

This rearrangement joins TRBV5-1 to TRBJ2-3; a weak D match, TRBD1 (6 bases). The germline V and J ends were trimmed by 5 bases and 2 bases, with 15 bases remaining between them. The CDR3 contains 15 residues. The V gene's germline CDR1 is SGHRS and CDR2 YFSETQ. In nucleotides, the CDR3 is TGCGCCAGCAGGGGGGCTTCCTACTACACAGATACGCAGTATTTT. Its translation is CASRGASYYTDTQYF. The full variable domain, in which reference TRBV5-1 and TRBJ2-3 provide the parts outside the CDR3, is KAGVTQTPRYLIKTRGQQVTLSCSPISGHRSVSWYQQTPGQGLQFLFEYFSETQRNKGNFPGRFSGRQFSNSRSEMNVSTLELGDSALYLCASRGASYYTDTQYFGPGTRLTVL.

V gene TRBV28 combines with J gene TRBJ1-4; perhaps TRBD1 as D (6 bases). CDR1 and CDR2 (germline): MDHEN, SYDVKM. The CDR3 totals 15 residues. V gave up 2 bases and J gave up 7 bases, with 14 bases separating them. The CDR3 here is CASSLGGAQTEKLFF. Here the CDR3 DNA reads TGTGCCAGCAGTTTAGGGGGGGCTCAAACTGAAAAACTGTTTTTT.

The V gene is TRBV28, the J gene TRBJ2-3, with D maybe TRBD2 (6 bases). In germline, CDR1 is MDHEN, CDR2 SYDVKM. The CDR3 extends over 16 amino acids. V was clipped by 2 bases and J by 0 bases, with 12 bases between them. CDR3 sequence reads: CASSLTGTSSTDTQYF. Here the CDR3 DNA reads TGTGCCAGCAGTTTAACCGGGACTTCGAGCACAGATACGCAGTATTTT.

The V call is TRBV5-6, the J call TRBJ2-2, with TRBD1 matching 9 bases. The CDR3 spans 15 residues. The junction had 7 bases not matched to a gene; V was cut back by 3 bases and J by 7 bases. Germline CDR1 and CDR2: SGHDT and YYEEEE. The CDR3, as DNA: TGTGCCAGCAGCTACCGGGACAGGGAGGTCGGGGAGCTGTTTTTT. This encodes CASSYRDREVGELFF. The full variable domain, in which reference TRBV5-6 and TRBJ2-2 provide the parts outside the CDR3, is DAGVTQSPTHLIKTRGQQVTLRCSPKSGHDTVSWYQQALGQGPQFIFQYYEEEERQRGNFPDRFSGHQFPNYSSELNVNALLLGDSALYLCASSYRDREVGELFFGEGSRLTVL.

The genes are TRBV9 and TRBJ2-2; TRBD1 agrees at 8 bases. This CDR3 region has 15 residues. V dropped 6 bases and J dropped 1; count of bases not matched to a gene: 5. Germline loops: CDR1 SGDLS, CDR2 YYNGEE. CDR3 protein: CASTLGQGNTGELFF. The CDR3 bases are TGTGCCAGCACCCTCGGACAGGGGAACACCGGGGAGCTGTTTTTT.

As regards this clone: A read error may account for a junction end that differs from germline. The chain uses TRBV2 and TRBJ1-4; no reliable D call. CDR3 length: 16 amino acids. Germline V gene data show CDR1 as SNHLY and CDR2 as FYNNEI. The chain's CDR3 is CASSAERTLTNEMQVF. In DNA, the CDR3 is TGTGCCAGCAGTGCGGAGCGAACCCTAACTAATGAAATGCAGGTTTTT.

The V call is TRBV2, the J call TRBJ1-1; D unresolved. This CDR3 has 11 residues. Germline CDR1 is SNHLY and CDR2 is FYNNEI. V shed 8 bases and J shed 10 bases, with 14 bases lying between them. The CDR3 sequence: CASHGSAGAFF. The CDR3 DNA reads TGTGCCAGCCATGGAAGCGCCGGAGCTTTCTTT.

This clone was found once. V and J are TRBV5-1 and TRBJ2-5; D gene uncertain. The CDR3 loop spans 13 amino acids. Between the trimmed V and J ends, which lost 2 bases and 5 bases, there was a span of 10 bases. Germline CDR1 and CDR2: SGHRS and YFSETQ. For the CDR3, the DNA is TGCGCCAGCAGCTTTCAGGATAGCGAGACCCAGTACTTC. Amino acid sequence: CASSFQDSETQYF.

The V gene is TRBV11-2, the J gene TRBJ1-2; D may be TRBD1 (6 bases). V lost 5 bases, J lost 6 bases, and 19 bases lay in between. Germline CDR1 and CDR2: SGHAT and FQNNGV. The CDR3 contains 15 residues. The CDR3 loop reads CASSPQMGGADGYTF. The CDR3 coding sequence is TGTGCCAGCAGCCCCCAGATGGGGGGCGCGGATGGCTACACCTTC.

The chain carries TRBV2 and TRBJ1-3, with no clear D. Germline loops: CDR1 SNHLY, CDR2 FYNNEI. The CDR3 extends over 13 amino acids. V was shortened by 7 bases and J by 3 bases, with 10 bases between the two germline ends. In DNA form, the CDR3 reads TGTGCCAGCATATCGGACCGTGGAAACACCATATATTTT. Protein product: CASISDRGNTIYF.

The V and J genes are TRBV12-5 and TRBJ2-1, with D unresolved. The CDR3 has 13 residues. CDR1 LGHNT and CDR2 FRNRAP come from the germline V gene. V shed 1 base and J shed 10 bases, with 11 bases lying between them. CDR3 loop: CASGLEPGHEQFF. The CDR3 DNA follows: TGTGCTAGTGGTTTGGAACCTGGGCACGAGCAGTTCTTC.